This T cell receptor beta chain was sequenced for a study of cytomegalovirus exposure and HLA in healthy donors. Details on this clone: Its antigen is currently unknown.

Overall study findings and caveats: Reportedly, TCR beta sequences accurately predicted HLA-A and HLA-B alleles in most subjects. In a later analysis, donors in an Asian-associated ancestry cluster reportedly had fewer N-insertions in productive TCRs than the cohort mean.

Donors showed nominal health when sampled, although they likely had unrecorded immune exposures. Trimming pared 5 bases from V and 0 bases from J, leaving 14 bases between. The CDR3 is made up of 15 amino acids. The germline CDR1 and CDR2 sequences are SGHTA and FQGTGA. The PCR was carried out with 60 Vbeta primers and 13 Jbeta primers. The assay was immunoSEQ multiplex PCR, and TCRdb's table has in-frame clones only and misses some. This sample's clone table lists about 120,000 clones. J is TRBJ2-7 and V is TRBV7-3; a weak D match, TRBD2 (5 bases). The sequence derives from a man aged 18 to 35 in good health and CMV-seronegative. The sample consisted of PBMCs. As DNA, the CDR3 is TGTGCCAGCAGCGAACGGCGGACTCTCTCCTACGAGCAGTACTTC. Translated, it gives CASSERRTLSYEQYF.